A selection of T cell receptor beta chains follows, all from one sample in a study of OX40 agonist ivuxolimab in advanced cancers. The protocol was immunoSEQ multiplex PCR, while the TCRdb copy is restricted to in-frame clones and leaves out a portion. The sample yields about 16,000 clones, 86% seen once. The sequencing here drew on CD4+ or CD8+ T cells sorted from blood, taken in a trial of the OX40 agonist ivuxolimab. The source of these receptors is an adult with an advanced solid tumor such as melanoma, head and neck, liver or kidney cancer. Both conserved end residues are part of each CDR3. Each record gives: clone size, D gene, V gene, J gene, CDR3 protein, CDR3 DNA. D genes are given only for firm matches. Clone size is shown for a subset of rows, as once, few, many or a class of expanded clone.

abundance: .; d_gene: TRBD2; v_gene: TRBV11-2; j_gene: TRBJ2-1; CDR3aa: CASSPVASGTREQFF; CDR3nt: TGTGCCAGCAGTCCGGTCGCTAGCGGGACTAGGGAGCAGTTCTTC
abundance: once; d_gene: .; v_gene: TRBV2; j_gene: TRBJ2-5; CDR3aa: CASSEIVRGETQYF; CDR3nt: TGTGCCAGCAGTGAAATAGTGCGGGGCGAGACCCAGTACTTC
abundance: .; d_gene: TRBD1; v_gene: TRBV19; j_gene: TRBJ1-2; CDR3aa: CASQGQDYGYTF; CDR3nt: TGTGCCAGTCAAGGACAGGACTATGGCTACACCTTC
abundance: .; d_gene: .; v_gene: TRBV11-2; j_gene: TRBJ2-3; CDR3aa: CASSFQGWADTQYF; CDR3nt: TGTGCCAGCAGCTTCCAGGGGTGGGCAGATACGCAGTATTTT
abundance: .; d_gene: TRBD1; v_gene: TRBV6-5; j_gene: TRBJ1-5; CDR3aa: CASSQGGGNQPQHF; CDR3nt: TGTGCCAGCAGTCAGGGGGGTGGCAATCAGCCCCAGCATTTT
abundance: .; d_gene: TRBD2; v_gene: TRBV7-2; j_gene: TRBJ2-1; CDR3aa: CASSPPGLAVNEQFF; CDR3nt: TGTGCCAGCAGCCCGCCGGGACTAGCGGTCAATGAGCAGTTCTTC
abundance: .; d_gene: TRBD1; v_gene: TRBV5-1; j_gene: TRBJ2-7; CDR3aa: CASSLAGTGGYEQYF; CDR3nt: TGCGCCAGCAGCTTGGCTGGGACAGGGGGCTACGAGCAGTACTTC
abundance: .; d_gene: TRBD2; v_gene: TRBV9; j_gene: TRBJ2-1; CDR3aa: CASSVESSGRGNEQFF; CDR3nt: TGTGCCAGCAGCGTAGAATCTAGCGGGAGGGGCAATGAGCAGTTCTTC
abundance: .; d_gene: TRBD1; v_gene: TRBV2; j_gene: TRBJ2-4; CDR3aa: CASRRGLAKNIQYF; CDR3nt: TGTGCCAGCAGGAGGGGGCTAGCCAAAAACATTCAGTACTTC
abundance: medium-sized; d_gene: .; v_gene: TRBV11-2; j_gene: TRBJ1-1; CDR3aa: CASSLLGNTEAFF; CDR3nt: TGTGCCAGCAGCTTACTAGGAAACACTGAAGCTTTCTTT